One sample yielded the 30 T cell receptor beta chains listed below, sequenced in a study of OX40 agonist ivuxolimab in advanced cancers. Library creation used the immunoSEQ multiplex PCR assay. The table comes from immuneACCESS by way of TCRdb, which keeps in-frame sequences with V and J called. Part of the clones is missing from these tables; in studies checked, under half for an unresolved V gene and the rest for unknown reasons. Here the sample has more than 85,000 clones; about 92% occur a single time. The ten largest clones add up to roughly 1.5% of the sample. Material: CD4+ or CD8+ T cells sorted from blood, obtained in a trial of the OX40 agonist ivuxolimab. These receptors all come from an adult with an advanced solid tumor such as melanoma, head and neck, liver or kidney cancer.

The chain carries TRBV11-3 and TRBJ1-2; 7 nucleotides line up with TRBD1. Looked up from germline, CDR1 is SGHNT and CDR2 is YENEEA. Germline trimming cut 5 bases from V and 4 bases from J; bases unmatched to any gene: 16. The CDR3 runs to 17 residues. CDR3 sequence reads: CASSLTPVTGEAYGYTF. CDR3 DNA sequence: TGTGCCAGCAGCCTCACGCCCGTAACAGGGGAGGCCTATGGCTACACCTTC.

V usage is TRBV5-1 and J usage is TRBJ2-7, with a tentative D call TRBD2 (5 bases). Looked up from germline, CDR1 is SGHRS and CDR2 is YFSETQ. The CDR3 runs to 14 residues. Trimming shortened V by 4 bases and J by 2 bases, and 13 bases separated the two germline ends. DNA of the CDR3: TGCGCCAGCAGCCCAAATGCAGCGGCCTACGAGCAGTACTTC. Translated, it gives CASSPNAAAYEQYF.

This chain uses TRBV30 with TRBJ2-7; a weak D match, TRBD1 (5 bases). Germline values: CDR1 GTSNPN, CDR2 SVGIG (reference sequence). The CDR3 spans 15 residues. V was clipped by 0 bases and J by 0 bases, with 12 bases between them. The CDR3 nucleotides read TGTGCCTGGAGTGTCGACAGACTGAGCTCCTACGAGCAGTACTTC. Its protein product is CAWSVDRLSSYEQYF.

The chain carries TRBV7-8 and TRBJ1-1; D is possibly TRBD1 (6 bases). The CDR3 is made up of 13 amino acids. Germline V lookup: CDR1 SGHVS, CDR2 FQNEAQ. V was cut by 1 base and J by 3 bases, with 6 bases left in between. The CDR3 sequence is CASSLGGHTEAFF. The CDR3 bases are TGTGCCAGCAGCTTAGGGGGGCACACTGAAGCTTTCTTT.

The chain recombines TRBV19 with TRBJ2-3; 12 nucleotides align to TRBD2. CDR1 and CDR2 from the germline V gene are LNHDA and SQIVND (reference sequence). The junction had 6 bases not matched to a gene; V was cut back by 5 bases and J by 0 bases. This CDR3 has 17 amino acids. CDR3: CASSVLGTSGSTDTQYF. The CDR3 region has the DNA TGTGCCAGTAGTGTCCTCGGGACTAGCGGGAGCACAGATACGCAGTATTTT.

The CDR3 sequence: CASSPRGGWVNTEAFF. Written as DNA, the CDR3 is TGTGCCAGCAGCCCGAGGGGGGGATGGGTGAACACTGAAGCTTTCTTT. V gene TRBV5-4 combines with J gene TRBJ1-1; D is possibly TRBD1 (6 bases). Trimming cost V 4 bases and J 0 bases, with 16 bases left between them. The CDR3 contains 16 residues. The germline V gene encodes CDR1 SGHNT and CDR2 YYREEE (reference sequence).

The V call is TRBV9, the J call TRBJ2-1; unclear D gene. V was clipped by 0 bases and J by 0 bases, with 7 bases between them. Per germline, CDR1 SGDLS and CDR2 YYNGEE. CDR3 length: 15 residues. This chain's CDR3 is CASSVATSSYNEQFF. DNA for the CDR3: TGTGCCAGCAGCGTAGCTACGAGCTCCTACAATGAGCAGTTCTTC.

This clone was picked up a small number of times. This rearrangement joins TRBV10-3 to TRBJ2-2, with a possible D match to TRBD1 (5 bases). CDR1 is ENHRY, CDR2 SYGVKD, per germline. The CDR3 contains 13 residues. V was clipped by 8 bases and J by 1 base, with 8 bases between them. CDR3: CAILGQNTGELFF. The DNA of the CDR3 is TGTGCCATCCTCGGACAGAACACCGGGGAGCTGTTTTTT.

The CDR3 loop reads CASSIYTEAFF. The CDR3 bases are TGTGCCAGTAGTATTTACACTGAAGCTTTCTTT. The rearrangement links TRBV19 to TRBJ1-1; D is unclear. CDR1 is LNHDA, CDR2 SQIVND, per germline (reference sequence). There are 11 residues in the CDR3. V lost 3 bases and J lost 3, with 2 bases in between.

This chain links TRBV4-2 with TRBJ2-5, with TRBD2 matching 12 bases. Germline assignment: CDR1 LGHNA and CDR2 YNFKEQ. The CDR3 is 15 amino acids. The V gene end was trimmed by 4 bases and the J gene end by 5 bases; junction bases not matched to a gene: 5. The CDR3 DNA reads TGTGCCAGCAGCCCGACTAGCGGGAGAGAGGAGACCCAGTACTTC. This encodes CASSPTSGREETQYF.

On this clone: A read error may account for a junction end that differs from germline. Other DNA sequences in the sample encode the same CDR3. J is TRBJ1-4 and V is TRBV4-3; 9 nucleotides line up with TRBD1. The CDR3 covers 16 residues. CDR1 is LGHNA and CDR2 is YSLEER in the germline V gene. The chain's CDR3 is CASSLPGQGSNEKLFF. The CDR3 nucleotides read TGCGCTAGCAGCTTACCGGGACAGGGTTCGAATGAAAAACTGTTTTTT.

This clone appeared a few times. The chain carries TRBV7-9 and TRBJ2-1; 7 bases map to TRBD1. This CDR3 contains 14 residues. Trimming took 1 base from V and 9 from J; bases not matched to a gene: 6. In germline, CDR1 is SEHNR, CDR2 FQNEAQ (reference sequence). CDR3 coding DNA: TGTGCCAGCAGCTTAGGACAGGGTAGAGGTGAGCAGTTCTTC. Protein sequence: CASSLGQGRGEQFF.

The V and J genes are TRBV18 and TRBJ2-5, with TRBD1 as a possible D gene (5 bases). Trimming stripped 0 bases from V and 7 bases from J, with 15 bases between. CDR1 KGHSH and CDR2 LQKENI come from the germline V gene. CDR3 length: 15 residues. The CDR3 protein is CASSPPRTGQGTQYF. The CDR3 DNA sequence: TGTGCCAGCTCACCACCCCGTACAGGTCAGGGGACCCAGTACTTC.

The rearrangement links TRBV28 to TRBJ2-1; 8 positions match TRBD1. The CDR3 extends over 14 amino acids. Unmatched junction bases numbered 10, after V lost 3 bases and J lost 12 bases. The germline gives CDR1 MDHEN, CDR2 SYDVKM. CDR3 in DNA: TGTGCCAGCAGTTTTGTTGATAGGGGGACAGGGCAGTTCTTC. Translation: CASSFVDRGTGQFF.

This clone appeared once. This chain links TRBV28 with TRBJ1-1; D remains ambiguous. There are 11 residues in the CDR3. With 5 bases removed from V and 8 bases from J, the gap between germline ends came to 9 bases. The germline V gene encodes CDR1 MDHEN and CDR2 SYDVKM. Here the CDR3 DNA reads TGTGCCAGCAGTGCAACGGGGGAAGCTTTCTTT. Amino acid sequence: CASSATGEAFF.

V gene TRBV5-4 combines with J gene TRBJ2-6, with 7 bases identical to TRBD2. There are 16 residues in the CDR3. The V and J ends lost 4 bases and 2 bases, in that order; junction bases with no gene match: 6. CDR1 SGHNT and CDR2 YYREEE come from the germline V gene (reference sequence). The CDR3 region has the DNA TGTGCCAGCAGCGGAAACGCGGGGGCTGGGGCCAACGTCCTGACTTTC. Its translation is CASSGNAGAGANVLTF.

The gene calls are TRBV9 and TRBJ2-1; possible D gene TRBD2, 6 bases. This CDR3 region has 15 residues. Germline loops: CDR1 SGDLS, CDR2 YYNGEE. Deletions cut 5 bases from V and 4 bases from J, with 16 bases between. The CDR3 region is CASSAGTPLYNEQFF. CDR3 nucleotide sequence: TGTGCCAGCAGTGCCGGGACTCCTCTGTACAATGAGCAGTTCTTC.

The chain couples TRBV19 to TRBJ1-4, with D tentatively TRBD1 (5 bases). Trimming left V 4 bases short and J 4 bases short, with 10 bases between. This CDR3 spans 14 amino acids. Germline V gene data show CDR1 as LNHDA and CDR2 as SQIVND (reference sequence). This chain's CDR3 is CASSNGGGNEKLFF. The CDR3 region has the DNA TGTGCCAGTAGTAATGGGGGGGGTAATGAAAAACTGTTTTTT.

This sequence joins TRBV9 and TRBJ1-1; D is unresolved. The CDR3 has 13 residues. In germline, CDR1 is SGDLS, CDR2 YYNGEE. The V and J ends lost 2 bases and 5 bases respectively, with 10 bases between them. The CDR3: CASSVTFGTEAFF. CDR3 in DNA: TGTGCCAGCAGCGTTACGTTTGGAACTGAAGCTTTCTTT. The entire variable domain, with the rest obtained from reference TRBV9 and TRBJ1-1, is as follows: DSGVTQTPKHLITATGQRVTLRCSPRSGDLSVYWYQQSLDQGLQFLIQYYNGEERAKGNILERFSAQQFPDLHSELNLSSLELGDSALYFCASSVTFGTEAFFGQGTRLTVV.

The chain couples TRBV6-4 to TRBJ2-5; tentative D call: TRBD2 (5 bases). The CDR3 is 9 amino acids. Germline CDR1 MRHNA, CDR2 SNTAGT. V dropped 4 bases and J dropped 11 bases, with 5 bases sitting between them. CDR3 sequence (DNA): TGTGCCAGCAGTGGGGAGCAGTACTTC. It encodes CASSGEQYF.

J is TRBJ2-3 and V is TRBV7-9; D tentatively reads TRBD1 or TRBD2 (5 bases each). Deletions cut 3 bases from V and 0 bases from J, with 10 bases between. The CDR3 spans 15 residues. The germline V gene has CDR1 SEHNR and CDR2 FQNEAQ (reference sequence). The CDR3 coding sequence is TGTGCCAGCAGCTTGGGGGACGGCAGCACAGATACGCAGTATTTT. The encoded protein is CASSLGDGSTDTQYF.

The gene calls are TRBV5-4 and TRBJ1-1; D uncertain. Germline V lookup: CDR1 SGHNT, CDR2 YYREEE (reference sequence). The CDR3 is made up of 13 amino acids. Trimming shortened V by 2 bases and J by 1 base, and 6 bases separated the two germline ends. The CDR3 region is CASSFSANTEAFF. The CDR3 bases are TGTGCCAGCAGCTTCTCAGCGAACACTGAAGCTTTCTTT.

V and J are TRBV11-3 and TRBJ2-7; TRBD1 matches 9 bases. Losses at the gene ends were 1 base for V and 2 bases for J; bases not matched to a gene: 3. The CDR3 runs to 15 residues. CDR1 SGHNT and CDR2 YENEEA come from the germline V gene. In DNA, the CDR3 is TGTGCCAGCAGCTTAGGCGGGACAGGGACCTACGAGCAGTACTTC. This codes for CASSLGGTGTYEQYF.

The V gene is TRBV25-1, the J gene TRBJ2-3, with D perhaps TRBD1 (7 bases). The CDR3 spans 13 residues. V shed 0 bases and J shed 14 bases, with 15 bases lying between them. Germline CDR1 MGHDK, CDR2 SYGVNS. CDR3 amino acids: CASSEYLQGRSYF. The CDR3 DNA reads TGTGCCAGCAGTGAATACCTACAGGGGAGGTCGTATTTT.

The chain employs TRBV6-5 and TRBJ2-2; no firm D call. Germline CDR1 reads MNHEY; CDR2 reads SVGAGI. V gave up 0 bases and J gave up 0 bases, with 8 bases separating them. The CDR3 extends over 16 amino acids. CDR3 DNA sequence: TGTGCCAGCAGTTACTCGGGCGGCGCGAACACCGGGGAGCTGTTTTTT. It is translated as CASSYSGGANTGELFF.

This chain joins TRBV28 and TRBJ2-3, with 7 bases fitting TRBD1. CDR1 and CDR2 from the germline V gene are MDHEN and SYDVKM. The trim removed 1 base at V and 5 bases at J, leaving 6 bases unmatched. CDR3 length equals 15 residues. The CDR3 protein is CASSLSTGYGDTQYF. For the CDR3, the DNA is TGTGCCAGCAGTTTATCGACAGGGTACGGAGATACGCAGTATTTT.

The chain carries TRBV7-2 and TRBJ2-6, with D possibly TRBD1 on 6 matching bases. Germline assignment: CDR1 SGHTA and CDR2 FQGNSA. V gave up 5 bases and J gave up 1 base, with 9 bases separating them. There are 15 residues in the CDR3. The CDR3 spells CASSRTGSGANVLTF. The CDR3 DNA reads TGTGCCAGCAGCCGAACAGGGTCTGGGGCCAACGTCCTGACTTTC.

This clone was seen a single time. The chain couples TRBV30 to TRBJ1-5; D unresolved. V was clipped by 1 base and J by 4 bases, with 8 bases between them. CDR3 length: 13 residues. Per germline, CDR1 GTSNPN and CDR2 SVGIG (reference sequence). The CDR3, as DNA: TGTGCCTGGAGTGGCAGCCTAAATCAGCCCCAGCATTTT. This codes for CAWSGSLNQPQHF.

The CDR3 spells CASSQTSRADTQYF. CDR3 in DNA: TGTGCCAGTAGTCAGACTAGCCGCGCAGATACGCAGTATTTT. The V and J genes are TRBV19 and TRBJ2-3; 7 nucleotides match TRBD2. After removal of 5 bases from V and 4 bases from J, the junction contained 6 bases not matched to a gene. Germline V lookup: CDR1 LNHDA, CDR2 SQIVND (reference sequence). This CDR3 is 14 amino acids long.

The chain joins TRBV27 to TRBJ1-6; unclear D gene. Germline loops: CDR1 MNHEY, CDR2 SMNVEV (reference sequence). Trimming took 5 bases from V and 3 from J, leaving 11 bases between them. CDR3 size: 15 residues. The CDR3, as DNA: TGTGCCAGCAGTCTTCCGAGCAGCTATAATTCACCCCTCCACTTT. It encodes CASSLPSSYNSPLHF.